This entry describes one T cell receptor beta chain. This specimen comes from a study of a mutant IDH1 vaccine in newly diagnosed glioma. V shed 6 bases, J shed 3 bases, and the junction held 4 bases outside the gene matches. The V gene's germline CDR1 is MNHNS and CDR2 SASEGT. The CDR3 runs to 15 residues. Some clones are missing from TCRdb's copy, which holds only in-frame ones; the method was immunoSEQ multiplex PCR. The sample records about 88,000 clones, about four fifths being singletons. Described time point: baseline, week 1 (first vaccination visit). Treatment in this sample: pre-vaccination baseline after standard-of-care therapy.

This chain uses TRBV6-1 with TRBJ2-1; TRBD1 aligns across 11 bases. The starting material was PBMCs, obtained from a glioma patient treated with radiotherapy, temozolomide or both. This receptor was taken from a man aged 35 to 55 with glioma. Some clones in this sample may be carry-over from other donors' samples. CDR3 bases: TGTGCCAGCAGGCGGACAGGGGGCTACTACAATGAGCAGTTCTTC. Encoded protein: CASRRTGGYYNEQFF.